A selection of T cell receptor beta chains follows, all from one sample in a study of regulatory T cells in long-lasting Graves disease. MiXCR was run by TCRdb on the multiplex PCR reads, yielding one entry per CDR3 protein. Here the sample spans some 350,000 distinct CDR3 sequences, under 20% being singletons. These sequences were also reported in another study, on T cells in Graves' hyperthyroidism and ophthalmopathy.

Source: peripheral blood mononuclear cells (PBMCs), taken at new diagnosis, from a patient treated with antithyroid drugs. Receptor source: a woman between 18 and 29 years old with Graves disease. The CDR3 runs from the conserved cysteine through the conserved F or W. The D gene is left open where the match is weak. Clone size, where shown, is once, few, many, or a class for clones that have expanded.

V gene: TRBV20-1
D gene: TRBD2
clone size: .
J gene: TRBJ2-1
CDR3 DNA: TGCAGTGCTAGGCCACTGGGGGGGACCCCCTCTAGCTCCTACAATGAGCAGTTCTTC
CDR3 protein: CSARPLGGTPSSSYNEQFF

V gene: TRBV20-1
D gene: .
clone size: many
J gene: TRBJ2-7
CDR3 DNA: TGCAGTGCACCCCTAGACTACGAGCAGTACTTC
CDR3 protein: CSAPLDYEQYF

V gene: TRBV27
D gene: .
clone size: few
J gene: TRBJ2-6
CDR3 DNA: TGTGCCAGCAGCTCCATAGGAAGCTCTGGGGCCAACGTCCTGACTTTC
CDR3 protein: CASSSIGSSGANVLTF

V gene: TRBV11-2
D gene: .
clone size: many
J gene: TRBJ2-7
CDR3 DNA: TGTGCCAGCAGCCATGGGTCGTACGAGCAGTACTTC
CDR3 protein: CASSHGSYEQYF

V gene: TRBV6-1
D gene: .
clone size: many
J gene: TRBJ1-5
CDR3 DNA: TGTGCCAGCAGTCCCCTGGGGGGAGTTAGCAATCAGCCCCAGCATTTT
CDR3 protein: CASSPLGGVSNQPQHF

V gene: TRBV28
D gene: TRBD2
clone size: many
J gene: TRBJ2-7
CDR3 DNA: TGTGCCAGCACGGCGGGAGAAAGGGTTCGCGAGCAGTACTTC
CDR3 protein: CASTAGERVREQYF

V gene: TRBV6-2/TRBV6-3
D gene: .
clone size: .
J gene: TRBJ2-5
CDR3 DNA: TGTGCCAGCAGTTACTCGAATTGGGGGACGGAGACCCAGTACTTC
CDR3 protein: CASSYSNWGTETQYF

V gene: TRBV12-3/TRBV12-4
D gene: .
clone size: many
J gene: TRBJ2-1
CDR3 DNA: TGTGCCAGCAGATTGGCGTCTGCAAGCTCCTACAATGAGCAGTTCTTC
CDR3 protein: CASRLASASSYNEQFF

V gene: TRBV28
D gene: .
clone size: many
J gene: TRBJ1-2
CDR3 DNA: TGTGCCAGCAGTATACCTGACACGGGCTATGGCTACACCTTC
CDR3 protein: CASSIPDTGYGYTF

V gene: TRBV2
D gene: .
clone size: many
J gene: TRBJ1-2
CDR3 DNA: TGTGCCAGCATACAGGGTTTTGATCGGAATGGCTACACCTTC
CDR3 protein: CASIQGFDRNGYTF

V gene: TRBV20-1
D gene: TRBD2
clone size: many
J gene: TRBJ2-5
CDR3 DNA: TGCAGTGCTAGAGTATCTGCGGCGGGGGGGCGAGAGACCCAGTACTTC
CDR3 protein: CSARVSAAGGRETQYF

V gene: TRBV9
D gene: TRBD2
clone size: few
J gene: TRBJ2-1
CDR3 DNA: TGTGCCAGCAGCGCCGTAGCGGGAGGGGCCTACAATGAGCAGTTCTTC
CDR3 protein: CASSAVAGGAYNEQFF

V gene: TRBV6-1
D gene: TRBD2
clone size: many
J gene: TRBJ2-2
CDR3 DNA: TGTGCCAGCAGAAGGACTAGCGGGAGTCCGGGCGGGGAGCTGTTTTTT
CDR3 protein: CASRRTSGSPGGELFF

V gene: TRBV28
D gene: .
clone size: many
J gene: TRBJ1-2
CDR3 DNA: TGTGCCAGCAGTTCCCCGACGGGTTATGGCTACACCTTC
CDR3 protein: CASSSPTGYGYTF

V gene: TRBV27
D gene: .
clone size: few
J gene: TRBJ2-3
CDR3 DNA: TGTGCCAGCAGTTTACTAGGGGCAGCAGATACGCAGTATTTT
CDR3 protein: CASSLLGAADTQYF

V gene: TRBV28
D gene: TRBD1
clone size: many
J gene: TRBJ2-5
CDR3 DNA: TGTGCCAGCAGTTTAAGACAGGGCTCGGGGACCCAGTACTTC
CDR3 protein: CASSLRQGSGTQYF

V gene: TRBV11-2
D gene: .
clone size: once
J gene: TRBJ2-2
CDR3 DNA: TGTGCCAGCAGCTTAGTAAGGCAGCGTTCATGGTCCGGGGAGCTGTTTTTT
CDR3 protein: CASSLVRQRSWSGELFF

V gene: TRBV10-3
D gene: .
clone size: few
J gene: TRBJ2-7
CDR3 DNA: TGTGTCATCGGAGGCTCCTACGAGCAGTACTTC
CDR3 protein: CVIGGSYEQYF

V gene: TRBV9
D gene: TRBD2
clone size: many
J gene: TRBJ2-1
CDR3 DNA: TGTGCCAGCAGCGTAGCAGCGGGGCCCTACAATGAGCAGTTCTTC
CDR3 protein: CASSVAAGPYNEQFF

V gene: TRBV20-1
D gene: .
clone size: many
J gene: TRBJ2-3
CDR3 DNA: TGCAGCGGAGGAGGGGGTTTAGAGAGTACGCAGTATTTT
CDR3 protein: CSGGGGLESTQYF

V gene: TRBV6-1
D gene: .
clone size: many
J gene: TRBJ1-5
CDR3 DNA: TGTGCCAGCAGGCGGGGGGGCCATAGCAATCAGCCCCAGCATTTT
CDR3 protein: CASRRGGHSNQPQHF

V gene: TRBV6-1
D gene: TRBD2
clone size: many
J gene: TRBJ2-7
CDR3 DNA: TGTGCCAGCAGTGAAACTTCGGGACTAGCTTACGAGCAGTACTTC
CDR3 protein: CASSETSGLAYEQYF

V gene: TRBV5-4
D gene: TRBD1
clone size: .
J gene: TRBJ2-5
CDR3 DNA: TGTGCCAGCAGCGCGGGACAGGGACCCCAAGAGACCCAGTACTTC
CDR3 protein: CASSAGQGPQETQYF

V gene: TRBV29-1
D gene: .
clone size: few
J gene: TRBJ1-1
CDR3 DNA: TGCAGCGTTGCTCCAGGGGCTGGGACTGAAGCTTTCTTT
CDR3 protein: CSVAPGAGTEAFF

V gene: TRBV19
D gene: .
clone size: .
J gene: TRBJ2-3
CDR3 DNA: TGTGCCAGTAGTATTCTTCAGGGGTTAGATACGCAGTATTTT
CDR3 protein: CASSILQGLDTQYF

V gene: TRBV28
D gene: .
clone size: .
J gene: TRBJ1-4
CDR3 DNA: TGTGCCAGCAGTCAAGGGTCAGGGCAGGTGTTTTTT
CDR3 protein: CASSQGSGQVFF

V gene: TRBV28
D gene: .
clone size: many
J gene: TRBJ2-7
CDR3 DNA: TGTGCCAGCAGTTCACGACTACCCCCCTACGAGCAGTACTTC
CDR3 protein: CASSSRLPPYEQYF

V gene: TRBV11-2
D gene: TRBD2
clone size: .
J gene: TRBJ2-7
CDR3 DNA: TGTGCCAGCAGCTTGGAGCGGGGGGGCGAGCAGTACTTC
CDR3 protein: CASSLERGGEQYF

V gene: TRBV19
D gene: .
clone size: .
J gene: TRBJ1-2
CDR3 DNA: TGTGCCAGTAGAGTGGCGTCGGGGGCCTATGGCTACACCTTC
CDR3 protein: CASRVASGAYGYTF

V gene: TRBV3-1
D gene: .
clone size: many
J gene: TRBJ1-2
CDR3 DNA: TGTGCCAGCAGCCAAAACCAAGTGGGGGGAGGCTACACCTTC
CDR3 protein: CASSQNQVGGGYTF

V gene: TRBV28
D gene: .
clone size: .
J gene: TRBJ2-7
CDR3 DNA: TGTGCCAGCGGACCGTCCTACGAGCAGTACTTC
CDR3 protein: CASGPSYEQYF

V gene: TRBV12-3/TRBV12-4
D gene: TRBD2
clone size: few
J gene: TRBJ2-5
CDR3 DNA: TGTGCCAGCAGTTTGAAGGCGGGGGGCGGGGAGACCCAGTACTTC
CDR3 protein: CASSLKAGGGETQYF

V gene: TRBV7-6
D gene: .
clone size: .
J gene: TRBJ2-5
CDR3 DNA: TGTGCCAGCAGCCCCACTCACGGAACCCAAGAGACCCAGTACTTC
CDR3 protein: CASSPTHGTQETQYF

V gene: TRBV6-1
D gene: .
clone size: many
J gene: TRBJ2-1
CDR3 DNA: TGTGCCAGCAGAAATCAGGGGTGGGGTGAGCAGTTCTTC
CDR3 protein: CASRNQGWGEQFF

V gene: TRBV7-9
D gene: .
clone size: many
J gene: TRBJ2-7
CDR3 DNA: TGTGCCAGCAGCTCCGTATCCAGACAGGTTAGGGACGAGCAGTACTTC
CDR3 protein: CASSSVSRQVRDEQYF

V gene: TRBV7-8
D gene: .
clone size: many
J gene: TRBJ1-1
CDR3 DNA: TGTGCCAGCAGCCAAAAAAGAAGACAGTCGGGGGTAGACACTGAAGCTTTCTTT
CDR3 protein: CASSQKRRQSGVDTEAFF

V gene: TRBV6-1
D gene: .
clone size: many
J gene: TRBJ1-5
CDR3 DNA: TGTGCCAGCAGACAGGGAGGCCAGCCCCAGCATTTT
CDR3 protein: CASRQGGQPQHF

V gene: TRBV9
D gene: .
clone size: .
J gene: TRBJ1-4
CDR3 DNA: TGTGCCAGCAGCCCCGGCAGGCGGCCCGGAGATGAAAAACTGTTTTTT
CDR3 protein: CASSPGRRPGDEKLFF

V gene: TRBV5-5
D gene: .
clone size: few
J gene: TRBJ2-4
CDR3 DNA: TGTGCCAGCAGCTTGGGACCGGAGGCCAAAAACATTCAGTACTTC
CDR3 protein: CASSLGPEAKNIQYF

V gene: TRBV6-1
D gene: TRBD1
clone size: .
J gene: TRBJ1-5
CDR3 DNA: TGTGCCAGCACGACAGGGGGAAGGCAGCCCCAGCATTTT
CDR3 protein: CASTTGGRQPQHF

V gene: TRBV5-4
D gene: .
clone size: few
J gene: TRBJ2-7
CDR3 DNA: TGTGCCAGCAGCTTAGGTTCGGCAACCTACGAGCAGTACTTC
CDR3 protein: CASSLGSATYEQYF

V gene: TRBV27
D gene: TRBD2
clone size: many
J gene: TRBJ2-7
CDR3 DNA: TGTGCCAGCAGTCAGAGGGCTAGCGGGGGGACTTACGAGCAGTACTTC
CDR3 protein: CASSQRASGGTYEQYF

V gene: TRBV28
D gene: .
clone size: many
J gene: TRBJ1-1
CDR3 DNA: TGTGCCAGCATACTAGGGGGGAACACTGAAGCTTTCTTT
CDR3 protein: CASILGGNTEAFF

V gene: TRBV6-2/TRBV6-3
D gene: TRBD1
clone size: many
J gene: TRBJ2-7
CDR3 DNA: TGTGCCAGCAGTTACAGGGGGCTCGAGCAGTACTTC
CDR3 protein: CASSYRGLEQYF